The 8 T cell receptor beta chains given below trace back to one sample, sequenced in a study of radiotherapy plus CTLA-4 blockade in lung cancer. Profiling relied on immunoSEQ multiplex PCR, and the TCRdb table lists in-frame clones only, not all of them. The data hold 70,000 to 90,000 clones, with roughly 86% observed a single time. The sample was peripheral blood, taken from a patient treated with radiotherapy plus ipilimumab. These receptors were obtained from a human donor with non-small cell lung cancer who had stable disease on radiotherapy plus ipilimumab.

The CDR3 DNA is TGTGCCAGCAGCTTGGGGGTACGGGTTTATGGCTACACCTTC. Translation gives CASSLGVRVYGYTF. The rearrangement uses TRBV5-6 and TRBJ1-2, with D uncertain. In germline, CDR1 is SGHDT, CDR2 YYEEEE. V gave up 0 bases and J gave up 5 bases, with 11 bases separating them. CDR3 size: 14 residues. Full variable domain (outside the CDR3, taken from reference TRBV5-6 and TRBJ1-2): DAGVTQSPTHLIKTRGQQVTLRCSPKSGHDTVSWYQQALGQGPQFIFQYYEEEERQRGNFPDRFSGHQFPNYSSELNVNALLLGDSALYLCASSLGVRVYGYTFGSGTRLTVV.

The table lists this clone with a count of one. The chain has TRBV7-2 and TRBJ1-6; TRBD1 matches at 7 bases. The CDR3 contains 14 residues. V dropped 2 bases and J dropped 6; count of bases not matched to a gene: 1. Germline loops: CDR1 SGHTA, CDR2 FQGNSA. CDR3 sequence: CASSLRQGNSPLHF. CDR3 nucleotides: TGTGCCAGCAGCTTAAGACAGGGTAATTCACCCCTCCACTTT.

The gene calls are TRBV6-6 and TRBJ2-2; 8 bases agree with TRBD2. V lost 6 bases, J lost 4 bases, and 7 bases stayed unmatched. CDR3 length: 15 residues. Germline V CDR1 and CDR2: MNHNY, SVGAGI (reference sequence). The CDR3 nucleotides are TGTGCCAGCAGCTTCGGGAGGGGAATCACCGGGGAGCTGTTTTTT. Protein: CASSFGRGITGELFF.

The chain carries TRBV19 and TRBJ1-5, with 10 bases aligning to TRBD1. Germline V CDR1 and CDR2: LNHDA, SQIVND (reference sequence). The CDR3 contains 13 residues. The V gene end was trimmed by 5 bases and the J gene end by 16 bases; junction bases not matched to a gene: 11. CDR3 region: CASSPETGGVGHF. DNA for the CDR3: TGTGCCAGTAGTCCCGAGACAGGGGGCGTTGGCCATTTT. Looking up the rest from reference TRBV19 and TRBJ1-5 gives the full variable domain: DGGITQSPKYLFRKEGQNVTLSCEQNLNHDAMYWYRQDPGQGLRLIYYSQIVNDFQKGDIAEGYSVSREKKESFPLTVTSAQKNPTAFYLCASSPETGGVGHFGDGTRLSIL.

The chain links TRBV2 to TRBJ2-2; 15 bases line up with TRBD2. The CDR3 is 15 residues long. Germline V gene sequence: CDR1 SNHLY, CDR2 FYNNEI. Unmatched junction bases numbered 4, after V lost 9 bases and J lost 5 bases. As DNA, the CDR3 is TGTGCCAGTAGGGGGACTAGCGGGGGGACCGGGGAGCTGTTTTTT. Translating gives CASRGTSGGTGELFF.

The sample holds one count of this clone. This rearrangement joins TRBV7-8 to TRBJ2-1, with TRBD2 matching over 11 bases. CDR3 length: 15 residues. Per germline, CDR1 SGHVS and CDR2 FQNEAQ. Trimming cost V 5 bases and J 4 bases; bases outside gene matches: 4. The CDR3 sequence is CASSPSSGGYNEQFF. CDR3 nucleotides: TGTGCCAGCAGCCCATCTAGCGGGGGGTACAATGAGCAGTTCTTC. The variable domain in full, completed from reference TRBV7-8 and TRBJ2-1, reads GAGVSQSPRYKVAKRGQDVALRCDPISGHVSLFWYQQALGQGPEFLTYFQNEAQLDKSGLPSDRFFAERPEGSVSTLKIQRTQQEDSAVYLCASSPSSGGYNEQFFGPGTRLTVL.

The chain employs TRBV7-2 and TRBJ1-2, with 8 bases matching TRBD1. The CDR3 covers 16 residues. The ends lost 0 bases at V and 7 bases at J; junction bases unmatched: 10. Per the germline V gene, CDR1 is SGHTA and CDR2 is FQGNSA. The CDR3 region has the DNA TGTGCCAGCAGCTTAGCGCGTGCAGGGGGCATATCTGGCTACACCTTC. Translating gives CASSLARAGGISGYTF.

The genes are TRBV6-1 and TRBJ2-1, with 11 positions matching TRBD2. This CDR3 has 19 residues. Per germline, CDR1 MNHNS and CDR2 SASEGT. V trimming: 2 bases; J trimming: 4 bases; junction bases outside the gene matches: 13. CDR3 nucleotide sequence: TGTGCCAGCAGTGAAAGGTCTAGCGGGGGGACCTCTTTTTACAATGAGCAGTTCTTC. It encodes CASSERSSGGTSFYNEQFF.